This T cell receptor delta chain was identified during a study of gamma-delta chains in newborns, infants, children. Study in general: Microbial exposure reportedly drives polyclonal innate γδ T cell expansion after birth.

TCRdb used CATT to re-call clones from the reads. The sample shows around 4,900 delta-chain clones, 15% to 20% of them seen only once. The CDR3 has 22 amino acids. The V gene's germline CDR1 is GEAIGNYY and CDR2 EKD. Regarding this clone: The junction differs from germline at one of its ends, possibly a read error.

This TCR was sampled from a child who was a newborn, infant or young child, either healthy, febrile or measles-vaccinated (not recorded which). The rearrangement joins TRDV2 to TRDJ3; TRDD3 aligns across 8 bases. Input material: blood. CDR3 region: CACDSGWGTDLISSWGTRQMFF. The CDR3 DNA follows: TGTGCCTGTGATTCCGGCTGGGGGACAGATTTGATTAGCTCCTGGGGCACCCGACAGATGTTTTTC.